This passage covers 23 T cell receptor beta chains from one sample sequenced in a study of shared clonotypes between healthy human individuals. TCRdb keeps only in-frame clones here, not all; method: immunoSEQ multiplex PCR. The sample includes approximately 2.4 million clones, around 95% of them seen just once. The source material was naive CD4+ T cells sorted from blood. The sample's subset: CD45RA+ positively selected. The source of these receptors is a man aged 18 to 29 in good health.

The genes are TRBV28 and TRBJ2-7, with TRBD1 matching 7 bases. Losses at the gene ends were 10 bases for V and 0 bases for J; bases not matched to a gene: 6. This CDR3 comprises 13 residues. CDR1 and CDR2 from the germline V gene are MDHEN and SYDVKM. Here the CDR3 reads CATFGTVSYEQYF. CDR3 nucleotides: TGTGCCACCTTCGGGACAGTCTCCTACGAGCAGTACTTC.

With respect to this clone: The identical CDR3 is also encoded by other nucleotide sequences in the sample. The chain recombines TRBV30 with TRBJ1-1; possibly TRBD1 for D (5 bases). Germline values: CDR1 GTSNPN, CDR2 SVGIG (reference sequence). The ends were cut back, 3 bases at V and 4 bases at J, with 6 bases in the middle. CDR3 length: 11 residues. Written as DNA, the CDR3 is TGTGCCTGGAGAAGGGGCACTGAAGCTTTCTTT. Its translation: CAWRRGTEAFF. Using reference TRBV30 and TRBJ1-1 for the parts outside the CDR3, the full variable domain is SQTIHQWPATLVQPVGSPLSLECTVEGTSNPNLYWYRQAAGRGLQLLFYSVGIGQISSEVPQNLSASRPQDRQFILSSKKLLLSDSGFYLCAWRRGTEAFFGQGTRLTVV.

About this clone: Different DNA sequences within this sample yield the same CDR3. The gene calls are TRBV5-1 and TRBJ2-3; 9 nucleotides agree with TRBD1. The germline CDR1 and CDR2 sequences are SGHRS and YFSETQ. Unmatched junction bases numbered 5, after V lost 3 bases and J lost 0 bases. The CDR3 runs to 16 residues. The CDR3 DNA follows: TGCGCCAGCAGCTGGGGACAGGGCACTAGCACAGATACGCAGTATTTT. Residues: CASSWGQGTSTDTQYF.

The CDR3 nucleotides read TGTGCCAGCAGTCGAACAGGGGCTCACACTGAAGCTTTCTTT. Residues: CASSRTGAHTEAFF. The gene calls are TRBV7-2 and TRBJ1-1, with 7 bases aligning to TRBD1. J was trimmed by 3 bases and V by 6 bases; bases with no gene match: 7. The CDR3 sequence is 14 residues long. Looked up from germline, CDR1 is SGHTA and CDR2 is FQGNSA.

A word on this clone: The same CDR3 arises from other DNA sequences in this sample as well. The chain carries TRBV11-2 and TRBJ2-2; 7 bases are a match to TRBD2. This CDR3 spans 15 amino acids. V was clipped by 1 base and J by 4 bases; unmatched bases: 3. Per germline, CDR1 SGHAT and CDR2 FQNNGV. CDR3 residues: CASSLAGGGTGELFF. In nucleotides, the CDR3 is TGTGCCAGCAGCTTAGCTGGGGGGGGCACCGGGGAGCTGTTTTTT.

This clone occurred once. The chain is built from TRBV2 and TRBJ2-7, with D uncertain. V dropped 0 bases and J dropped 6 bases, with 12 bases sitting between them. Germline V gene data show CDR1 as SNHLY and CDR2 as FYNNEI. This CDR3 is 14 amino acids long. Written as DNA, the CDR3 is TGTGCCAGCAGTGAAGCGCTGCCAGGTACCGAGCAGTACTTC. Translated: CASSEALPGTEQYF.

This chain uses TRBV4-1 with TRBJ2-5; 9 bases align to TRBD2. With 0 bases clipped from V and 4 bases from J, the junction kept 3 bases outside the gene matches. Germline V gene sequence: CDR1 MGHRA, CDR2 YSYEKL. This CDR3 is built from 15 residues. CDR3 nucleotide sequence: TGCGCCAGCAGCCAAGATCCTAGCGGGACAGAGACCCAGTACTTC. Amino acids: CASSQDPSGTETQYF.

A single count supports this clone. The chain uses TRBV4-1 and TRBJ2-3; 8 nucleotides align to TRBD1. The V gene's germline CDR1 is MGHRA and CDR2 YSYEKL. The V segment lost 4 bases and the J segment 2 bases; nucleotides outside the gene matches: 5. This CDR3 comprises 15 residues. The CDR3 protein is CASSRPDRDTDTQYF. CDR3 sequence (DNA): TGCGCCAGCAGCCGTCCGGACAGGGACACAGATACGCAGTATTTT.

The V and J genes are TRBV18 and TRBJ2-3; D perhaps matches TRBD1 (6 bases). CDR1 KGHSH and CDR2 LQKENI come from the germline V gene. Trimming left V 4 bases short and J 0 bases short, with 14 bases between. The CDR3 extends over 16 amino acids. The CDR3 reads CASSLYSQGSTDTQYF. CDR3 nucleotides: TGTGCCAGCTCACTCTATTCACAGGGTAGCACAGATACGCAGTATTTT.

This clone appeared once. The chain employs TRBV5-6 and TRBJ1-1, with a possible D match to TRBD1 (5 bases). Germline lookup yields CDR1 SGHDT and CDR2 YYEEEE. The CDR3 loop spans 15 amino acids. Trimming stripped 0 bases from V and 0 bases from J, with 9 bases between. The chain's CDR3 is CASSLVNRMNTEAFF. The CDR3 DNA follows: TGTGCCAGCAGCTTGGTGAACAGGATGAACACTGAAGCTTTCTTT.

The genes are TRBV10-1 and TRBJ2-7, with D possibly matching TRBD1 (5 bases). Germline lookup yields CDR1 WNHNN and CDR2 SYGVQD (reference sequence). The CDR3 has 14 residues. Trimming cost V 4 bases and J 3 bases, with 13 bases left between them. The CDR3 sequence: CASSAGAASYEQYF. Written as DNA, the CDR3 is TGCGCCAGCAGTGCTGGGGCGGCTAGCTACGAGCAGTACTTC.

The rearrangement uses TRBV4-1 and TRBJ2-1; D gene uncertain. Germline V gene sequence: CDR1 MGHRA, CDR2 YSYEKL. V gave up 2 bases and J gave up 2 bases, with 13 bases separating them. CDR3 length: 16 residues. The CDR3 is CASSQLLGSPYNEQFF. The CDR3 region has the DNA TGCGCCAGCAGCCAACTCCTGGGGTCCCCCTACAATGAGCAGTTCTTC.

This sequence joins TRBV13 and TRBJ2-3; 9 bases agree with TRBD1. Germline V gene sequence: CDR1 PRHDT, CDR2 FYEKMQ (reference sequence). This CDR3 spans 17 amino acids. The V and J ends lost 4 bases and 2 bases, in that order; junction bases with no gene match: 10. The CDR3 reads CASSYRQGGTYTDTQYF. DNA of the CDR3: TGTGCCAGCAGCTACCGACAGGGGGGAACGTACACAGATACGCAGTATTTT. Filled out from reference TRBV13 and TRBJ2-3, the complete variable domain reads AAGVIQSPRHLIKEKRETATLKCYPIPRHDTVYWYQQGPGQDPQFLISFYEKMQSDKGSIPDRFSAQQFSDYHSELNMSSLELGDSALYFCASSYRQGGTYTDTQYFGPGTRLTVL.

The V and J genes are TRBV5-1 and TRBJ1-4; D is unresolved. The CDR3 sequence is 14 residues long. Between the trimmed V and J ends, which lost 4 bases and 1 base, there was a span of 8 bases. Germline values: CDR1 SGHRS, CDR2 YFSETQ. The DNA for the CDR3 is TGCGCCAGCAGCCCGGTGGGAACTAATGAAAAACTGTTTTTT. Amino acid sequence: CASSPVGTNEKLFF.

The chain couples TRBV20-1 to TRBJ2-7, with D possibly being TRBD1 (6 bases). The V end lost 0 bases, the J end lost 10 bases, and 10 bases lay between the germline ends. This CDR3 has 11 residues. In germline, CDR1 is DFQATT, CDR2 SNEGSKA (reference sequence). CDR3 amino acids: CSARDLGTQYF. CDR3 sequence (DNA): TGCAGTGCTAGAGATCTTGGGACACAGTACTTC.

The chain uses TRBV11-2 and TRBJ2-3; D not certain. Per germline, CDR1 SGHAT and CDR2 FQNNGV. The CDR3 runs 13 residues. V lost 3 bases and J lost 4, with 8 bases in between. CDR3 DNA: TGTGCCAGCAGCTTGCTAGTTTCAGATACGCAGTATTTT. Translation: CASSLLVSDTQYF.

This sequence joins TRBV6-1 and TRBJ1-1; 9 nucleotides align to TRBD1. Germline V gives CDR1 MNHNS, CDR2 SASEGT. V shed 6 bases and J 1 base; nucleotides not matched to a gene: 6. CDR3 length equals 15 residues. CDR3 protein: CASSGQGTWNTEAFF. The CDR3 DNA reads TGTGCCAGCAGCGGACAGGGGACCTGGAACACTGAAGCTTTCTTT.

This clone was seen only a few times. The chain recombines TRBV19 with TRBJ1-5, with no clear D. Germline lookup yields CDR1 LNHDA and CDR2 SQIVND (reference sequence). Trimming cost V 1 base and J 2 bases, with 3 bases left between them. This CDR3 has 13 amino acids. In DNA form, the CDR3 reads TGTGCCAGTAGTATAGTCGGCAATCAGCCCCAGCATTTT. Its protein product is CASSIVGNQPQHF.

The chain combines TRBV19 with TRBJ2-1; D assignment may be TRBD1 or TRBD2 (5 bases each). Germline CDR1 LNHDA, CDR2 SQIVND (reference sequence). This CDR3 spans 16 amino acids. V was trimmed by 3 bases and J by 0 bases, leaving 12 bases between them. CDR3 DNA: TGTGCCAGTAGTATGGGGGATAGGAGCTCCTACAATGAGCAGTTCTTC. This translates into CASSMGDRSSYNEQFF.

V and J are TRBV29-1 and TRBJ2-5; D is undetermined. Germline V gives CDR1 SQVTM, CDR2 ANQGSEA. This CDR3 comprises 13 residues. Trimming stripped 1 base from V and 5 bases from J, with 11 bases between. The chain's CDR3 is CSVEGKKLETQYF. The CDR3 DNA sequence: TGCAGCGTTGAAGGGAAGAAATTGGAGACCCAGTACTTC.

This sequence joins TRBV18 and TRBJ1-5; D gene unclear. Looked up from germline, CDR1 is KGHSH and CDR2 is LQKENI. The V end was cut by 4 bases, the J end by 5 bases, with 9 bases between. The CDR3 extends over 13 amino acids. CDR3 loop: CASSQGWDQPQHF. The CDR3 coding sequence is TGTGCCAGCTCACAGGGTTGGGATCAGCCCCAGCATTTT.

The J gene is TRBJ2-7, the V gene TRBV5-1; D is unresolved. Per germline, CDR1 SGHRS and CDR2 YFSETQ. V shed 0 bases and J shed 7 bases, with 17 bases lying between them. This CDR3 is built from 15 residues. As DNA, the CDR3 is TGCGCCAGCAGCTTGGTAGACATCCTGACGAGGGAGCAGTACTTC. It is translated as CASSLVDILTREQYF.

The chain joins TRBV4-3 to TRBJ2-1, with D uncertain. With 1 base removed from V and 0 bases from J, the gap between germline ends came to 13 bases. The length of the CDR3 is 17 residues. Looked up from germline, CDR1 is LGHNA and CDR2 is YSLEER. In DNA form, the CDR3 reads TGCGCCAGCAGCCAAGCGAGCGCTGGACGCTCCTACAATGAGCAGTTCTTC. Translation: CASSQASAGRSYNEQFF.